The 6 T cell receptor beta chains below were found in one sample sequenced in a study of CD8 T cells in ankylosing spondylitis. General study findings and limits: Ankylosing spondylitis blood appeared to be characterized by a TCR beta motif of eight highly homologous variants.

Which antigens these TCRs recognize remains unknown. TCRdb re-derived calls from the 5' RACE reads in MiXCR, one entry per CDR3 protein. The sample records hundreds of thousands of distinct CDR3 sequences, 12% being singletons. Sequencing was performed on blood, either unsorted or a sorted T cell fraction (not recorded which). These TCRs come from a male donor with ankylosing spondylitis.

The chain combines TRBV7-6 with TRBJ2-1, with D uncertain. The V gene's germline CDR1 is SGHVS and CDR2 FNYEAQ. This CDR3 region has 12 residues. V dropped 5 bases and J dropped 4 bases, with 6 bases sitting between them. The CDR3 nucleotides read TGTGCCAGCAGCCAAATTTACAATGAGCAGTTCTTC. It specifies CASSQIYNEQFF.

The J gene is TRBJ2-7, the V gene TRBV20-1; TRBD1 might be the D (5 bases). The CDR3 is made up of 11 amino acids. Germline CDR1 is DFQATT and CDR2 is SNEGSKA (reference sequence). The V gene lost 5 bases and the J gene lost 3 bases, with 8 bases spanning the gap. In DNA, the CDR3 is TGCAGTGCTCCAGGGTACTACGAGCAGTACTTC. As protein: CSAPGYYEQYF.

This clonotype has only a few counts. The chain joins TRBV6-4 to TRBJ1-2; tentatively, D is TRBD1 (5 bases). Trimming cost V 0 bases and J 3 bases, with 11 bases left between them. The CDR3 spans 15 residues. Germline V gene sequence: CDR1 MRHNA, CDR2 SNTAGT. The CDR3 is CASSDSPGLDYGYTF. In DNA form, the CDR3 reads TGTGCCAGCAGTGACTCACCAGGGTTGGACTATGGCTACACCTTC.

The chain carries TRBV18 and TRBJ1-2; TRBD1 aligns across 7 bases. Germline trimming cut 3 bases from V and 0 bases from J; bases unmatched to any gene: 7. From germline, CDR1 is KGHSH and CDR2 LQKENI. The CDR3 extends over 16 amino acids. The CDR3: CASSPYTGTANYGYTF. In nucleotides, the CDR3 is TGTGCCAGCTCACCGTATACCGGGACAGCTAACTATGGCTACACCTTC.

The chain recombines TRBV7-2 with TRBJ2-2; TRBD1 aligns across 7 bases. This CDR3 contains 15 residues. The J segment lost 3 bases and the V segment lost 4 bases, leaving 5 bases of the junction unmatched. From germline, CDR1 is SGHTA and CDR2 FQGNSA. CDR3: CASSYRGRDTGELFF. CDR3 DNA sequence: TGTGCCAGCAGCTACAGGGGTAGGGACACCGGGGAGCTGTTTTTT.

The chain uses TRBV4-3 and TRBJ2-2, with 9 nucleotides matching TRBD1. Losses at the gene ends were 6 bases for V and 1 base for J; bases not matched to a gene: 3. CDR3 length equals 15 residues. Germline CDR1 and CDR2: LGHNA and YSLEER. Here the CDR3 reads CASSRTGVNTGELFF. The CDR3 nucleotides are TGCGCCAGCAGTCGGACAGGGGTGAACACCGGGGAGCTGTTTTTT.